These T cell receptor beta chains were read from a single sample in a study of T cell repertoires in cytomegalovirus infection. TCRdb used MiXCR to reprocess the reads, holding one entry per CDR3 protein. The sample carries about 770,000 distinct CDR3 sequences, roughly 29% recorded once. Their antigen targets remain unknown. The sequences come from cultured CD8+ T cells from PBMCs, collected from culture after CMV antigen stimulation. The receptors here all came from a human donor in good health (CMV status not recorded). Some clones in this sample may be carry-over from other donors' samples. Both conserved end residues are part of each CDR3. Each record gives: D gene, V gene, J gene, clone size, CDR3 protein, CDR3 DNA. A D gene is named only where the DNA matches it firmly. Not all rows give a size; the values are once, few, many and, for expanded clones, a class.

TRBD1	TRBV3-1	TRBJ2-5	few	CASRATGTGEETQYF	TGTGCCAGCAGAGCGACCGGGACAGGGGAAGAGACCCAGTACTTC
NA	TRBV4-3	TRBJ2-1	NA	CASSQGYVRLQYNEQFF	TGCGCCAGCAGCCAAGGGTATGTCCGATTGCAATACAATGAGCAGTTCTTC
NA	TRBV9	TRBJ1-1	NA	CASSVTDNTEAFF	TGTGCCAGCAGCGTCACGGACAACACTGAAGCTTTCTTT
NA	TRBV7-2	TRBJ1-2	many	CASSLLGRGRSYGYTF	TGTGCCAGCAGCCTCCTTGGCCGGGGGCGCAGCTATGGCTACACCTTC
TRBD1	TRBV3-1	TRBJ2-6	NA	CASSTRRDRAGANVLTF	TGTGCCAGCAGCACCCGTCGGGACAGAGCTGGGGCCAACGTCCTGACTTTC
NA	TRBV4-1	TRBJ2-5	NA	CASSQPTEQETQYF	TGCGCCAGCAGCCAACCGACGGAACAAGAGACCCAGTACTTC
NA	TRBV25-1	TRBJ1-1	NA	CASRTSSHTEAFF	TGTGCCAGCAGGACCTCCTCCCACACTGAAGCTTTCTTT
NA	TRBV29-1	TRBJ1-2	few	CSVEVGRSSPYGYTF	TGCAGCGTTGAAGTGGGCCGAAGCTCTCCTTATGGCTACACCTTC
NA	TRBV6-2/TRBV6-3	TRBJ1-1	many	CASRTRDFLEAFF	TGTGCCAGCAGGACCCGGGACTTTCTTGAAGCTTTCTTT
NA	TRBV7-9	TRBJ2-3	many	CASSPPDLVALSTQYF	TGTGCCAGCAGCCCTCCCGACCTAGTGGCCCTGTCTACGCAGTATTTT
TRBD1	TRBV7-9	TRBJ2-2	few	CASSFPLRDRVDTGELFF	TGTGCCAGCAGCTTCCCACTCCGGGACAGGGTTGACACCGGGGAGCTGTTTTTT
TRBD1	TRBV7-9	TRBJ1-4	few	CASSQEGAGAEKLFF	TGTGCCAGCAGCCAAGAGGGGGCCGGCGCTGAAAAACTGTTTTTT
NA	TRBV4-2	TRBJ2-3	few	CASSQDQGRAGRSRSGDSTDTQYF	TGTGCCAGCAGCCAAGATCAGGGGCGCGCGGGACGGTCCCGGTCGGGGGATAGCACAGATACGCAGTATTTT
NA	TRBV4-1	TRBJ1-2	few	CASSQEPGVYGYTF	TGCGCCAGCAGCCAAGAACCCGGAGTCTATGGCTACACCTTC
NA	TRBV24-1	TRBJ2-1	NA	CATSDWQVNEQFF	TGTGCCACCAGTGATTGGCAGGTTAATGAGCAGTTCTTC
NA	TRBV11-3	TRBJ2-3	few	CASSLDSRTSTDTQYF	TGTGCCAGCAGCTTAGATTCCCGAACTAGCACAGATACGCAGTATTTT
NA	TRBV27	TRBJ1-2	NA	CASKKGAYGYTF	TGTGCCAGCAAGAAAGGGGCCTATGGCTACACCTTC
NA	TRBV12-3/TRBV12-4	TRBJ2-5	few	CASSGVTEETQYF	TGTGCCAGCAGTGGAGTGACAGAAGAGACCCAGTACTTC
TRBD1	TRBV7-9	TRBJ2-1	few	CASSFTRTGNYNEQFF	TGTGCCAGCAGCTTTACCCGGACAGGGAACTACAATGAGCAGTTCTTC
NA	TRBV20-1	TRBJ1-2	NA	CSARQRGVSNYGYTF	TGCAGTGCTCGCCAAAGAGGCGTCTCTAACTATGGCTACACCTTC
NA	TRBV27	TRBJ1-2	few	CATLRGDYGYTF	TGTGCCACCCTGAGGGGTGACTATGGCTACACCTTC
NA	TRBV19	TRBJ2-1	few	CASRERRSGVYNEQFF	TGTGCCAGTAGGGAACGGAGGTCGGGGGTTTACAATGAGCAGTTCTTC
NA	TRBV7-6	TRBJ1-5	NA	CASSPRGGAQPQHF	TGTGCCAGCAGCCCCCGGGGAGGGGCCCAGCCCCAGCATTTT
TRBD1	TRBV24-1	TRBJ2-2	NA	CATSDPDRGLAGELFF	TGTGCCACCAGTGATCCGGACAGGGGGCTGGCCGGGGAGCTGTTTTTT
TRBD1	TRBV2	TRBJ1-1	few	CASSGPRQGQNTEAFF	TGTGCCAGCAGTGGACCTAGACAGGGGCAGAACACTGAAGCTTTCTTT